One and the same sample provided the 19 T cell receptor beta chains below, sequenced in a study of OX40 agonist ivuxolimab in advanced cancers. Clones were read by immunoSEQ multiplex PCR, and TCRdb kept only the in-frame ones, dropping some. Of approximately 49,000 clones in the sample, about 85% were seen once. The input for sequencing was CD4+ or CD8+ T cells sorted from blood, taken in a trial of the OX40 agonist ivuxolimab. The receptors stem from an adult with an advanced solid tumor such as melanoma, head and neck, liver or kidney cancer.

The chain uses TRBV7-2 and TRBJ1-2; D perhaps matches TRBD1 (5 bases). Trimming took 1 base from V and 8 from J, leaving 17 bases between them. The CDR3 has 15 amino acids. CDR1 is SGHTA and CDR2 is FQGNSA in the germline V gene. The CDR3 nucleotides are TGTGCCAGCAGCTTAGAGGGGCTGGGGCTTTTGGGCTACACCTTC. This sequence encodes CASSLEGLGLLGYTF.

The rearrangement uses TRBV27 and TRBJ2-2, with D perhaps TRBD1 or TRBD2 (6 bases each). The CDR3 covers 13 residues. V was cut by 8 bases and J by 4 bases, with 11 bases left in between. The germline CDR1 and CDR2 sequences are MNHEY and SMNVEV (reference sequence). CDR3 coding DNA: TGTGCCAGCGTACAGGGAGGCACCGGGGAGCTGTTTTTT. Amino acids: CASVQGGTGELFF.

The CDR3 is CASSRGAPGNYEQYF. The CDR3 nucleotides are TGTGCCAGCAGCCGAGGGGCTCCCGGGAACTACGAGCAGTACTTC. The J gene is TRBJ2-7, the V gene TRBV7-6; D is tentatively TRBD1 or TRBD2 (5 bases each). Germline V gene data show CDR1 as SGHVS and CDR2 as FNYEAQ. The CDR3 extends over 15 amino acids. Trimming removed 5 bases at V and 3 bases at J, with 17 bases between.

The rearrangement links TRBV27 to TRBJ2-5; D unclear. This CDR3 is built from 10 residues. Between the trimmed V and J ends, which lost 6 bases and 5 bases, there was a span of 4 bases. Germline CDR1 and CDR2: MNHEY and SMNVEV (reference sequence). The CDR3 nucleotides read TGTGCCAGCAGCTGGGAGACCCAGTACTTC. Protein product: CASSWETQYF.

This clone came up a few times. The chain links TRBV19 to TRBJ1-1; 7 positions match TRBD1. V was clipped by 8 bases and J by 4 bases; unmatched bases: 7. Germline V CDR1 and CDR2: LNHDA, SQIVND (reference sequence). This CDR3 contains 13 residues. DNA for the CDR3: TGTGCCAGTTCCCAGGCAGGGGGCACTGAAGCTTTCTTT. It codes for CASSQAGGTEAFF.

V gene TRBV4-3 combines with J gene TRBJ2-2; D is possibly TRBD1 (6 bases). The V end was cut by 4 bases, the J end by 2 bases, with 11 bases between. This CDR3 is 15 amino acids long. Germline V gives CDR1 LGHNA, CDR2 YSLEER. In DNA form, the CDR3 reads TGCGCCAGCAGCCGGGACATATTTAACACCGGGGAGCTGTTTTTT. This sequence encodes CASSRDIFNTGELFF.

The gene calls are TRBV19 and TRBJ1-2; D is uncertain. Trimming took off 7 bases at V and 2 bases at J, with 8 bases between the two ends. CDR3 length: 12 residues. The germline gives CDR1 LNHDA, CDR2 SQIVND (reference sequence). CDR3 in amino acids: CASKQLNYGYTF. The CDR3 DNA reads as TGTGCCAGTAAACAACTAAACTATGGCTACACCTTC.

The chain combines TRBV28 with TRBJ1-1; D is ambiguous. The length of the CDR3 is 13 residues. Trimming removed 6 bases at V and 6 bases at J, with 14 bases between. The germline V gene encodes CDR1 MDHEN and CDR2 SYDVKM. CDR3: CASRVPSAAEAFF. The CDR3 region has the DNA TGTGCCAGCAGAGTACCGAGTGCTGCTGAAGCTTTCTTT.

The V and J genes are TRBV11-3 and TRBJ2-7, with D unresolved. Germline CDR1 reads SGHNT; CDR2 reads YENEEA. Trimming removed 0 bases at V and 0 bases at J, with 6 bases between. The CDR3 totals 14 residues. CDR3 sequence: CASSLDSSSYEQYF. The CDR3 DNA reads as TGTGCCAGCAGCTTAGACAGTAGCTCCTACGAGCAGTACTTC.

CDR3 sequence reads: CASSAGSDYEQYF. The CDR3 bases are TGTGCCAGTAGTGCCGGGAGCGATTACGAGCAGTACTTC. This rearrangement joins TRBV19 to TRBJ2-7; D may be TRBD2 (6 bases). This CDR3 spans 13 amino acids. Germline CDR1 LNHDA, CDR2 SQIVND (reference sequence). Trimming took 5 bases from V and 4 from J, leaving 12 bases between them.

The gene calls are TRBV18 and TRBJ2-2; 9 positions agree with TRBD1. The CDR3 spans 16 residues. V shed 3 bases and J 5 bases; nucleotides not matched to a gene: 7. Germline assignment: CDR1 KGHSH and CDR2 LQKENI. The CDR3: CASSPPGQGLTGELFF. CDR3 in DNA: TGTGCCAGCTCACCTCCGGGACAGGGATTGACCGGGGAGCTGTTTTTT.

This chain links TRBV5-6 with TRBJ2-2; the D call may be TRBD1 or TRBD2 (6 bases each). CDR1 SGHDT and CDR2 YYEEEE come from the germline V gene. The CDR3 has 16 amino acids. V gave up 4 bases and J gave up 3 bases, with 16 bases separating them. The CDR3 sequence: CASSAPVGGDTGELFF. The CDR3 DNA reads TGTGCCAGCAGCGCCCCGGTGGGGGGCGACACCGGGGAGCTGTTTTTT.

About this clone: Other DNA sequences in this specimen translate into the identical CDR3. This sequence joins TRBV4-3 and TRBJ1-4; D may be TRBD1 (6 bases). CDR3 length equals 14 residues. Trimming stripped 0 bases from V and 4 bases from J, with 6 bases between. Germline loops: CDR1 LGHNA, CDR2 YSLEER. The DNA of the CDR3 is TGCGCCAGCAGCCAAGAACAGGGTAATGAAAAACTGTTTTTT. This gives the protein CASSQEQGNEKLFF.

This rearrangement joins TRBV28 to TRBJ1-6; TRBD1 agrees at 7 bases. V trimming: 7 bases; J trimming: 9 bases; junction bases outside the gene matches: 12. The CDR3 covers 15 residues. Looked up from germline, CDR1 is MDHEN and CDR2 is SYDVKM. The CDR3 DNA reads as TGTGCCAGCACCGACGTGGCAGGGGGATCTTCACCCCTCCACTTT. Protein product: CASTDVAGGSSPLHF.

The chain carries TRBV28 and TRBJ1-5; D call uncertain. V gave up 6 bases and J gave up 0 bases, with 9 bases separating them. Germline V lookup: CDR1 MDHEN, CDR2 SYDVKM. The length of the CDR3 is 14 residues. CDR3 coding DNA: TGTGCCAGCAGGGTGGAATATAGCAATCAGCCCCAGCATTTT. Amino acid sequence: CASRVEYSNQPQHF.

The CDR3 DNA sequence: TGTGCCATCAGTGACGGTAGCACCGGGGAGCTGTTTTTT. Translation gives CAISDGSTGELFF. The V call is TRBV10-3, the J call TRBJ2-2; D gene ambiguous. Germline lookup yields CDR1 ENHRY and CDR2 SYGVKD. Trimming cost V 3 bases and J 4 bases, with 6 bases left between them. The CDR3 has 13 residues.

The V call is TRBV9, the J call TRBJ2-5; D call uncertain. Germline V CDR1 and CDR2: SGDLS, YYNGEE. The CDR3 is 14 residues long. V lost 0 bases, J lost 2 bases, and 8 bases lay in between. CDR3 residues: CASSVGAEQETQYF. CDR3 sequence (DNA): TGTGCCAGCAGCGTAGGGGCGGAACAAGAGACCCAGTACTTC.

This clone was detected ten times or more. The chain links TRBV7-7 to TRBJ1-1, with D unclear. V lost 4 bases and J 4 bases, leaving 10 bases between the germline ends. CDR3 length: 13 amino acids. Germline V gives CDR1 SSHAT, CDR2 FNYEAQ (reference sequence). CDR3 nucleotides: TGTGCCAGCAGCTCTACGGTGTCCACTGAAGCTTTCTTT. Translated: CASSSTVSTEAFF.

The chain joins TRBV9 to TRBJ1-1; TRBD1 matches 7 bases. Trimming at V came to 3 bases and at J to 4 bases, leaving 6 bases not matched to a gene. There are 14 residues in the CDR3. Germline CDR1 is SGDLS and CDR2 is YYNGEE. CDR3 amino acids: CASSAGTAVTEAFF. CDR3 DNA sequence: TGTGCCAGCAGCGCCGGGACAGCGGTCACTGAAGCTTTCTTT.